This record covers a single TCR beta chain. The data are from a study of T cells in Graves' hyperthyroidism and ophthalmopathy. The source material, RNA transcripts, was used to amplify TCR beta CDR3 regions. During a first-round RT-PCR of the TCR CDR3, the HTBI primer set was used. TCRdb re-called the multiplex PCR reads with MiXCR, one entry per CDR3 protein. The sample yields some 510,000 distinct CDR3 sequences, just over 45% seen once. V lost 3 bases and J lost 5; bases outside the gene matches: 9. Looked up from germline, CDR1 is SEHNR and CDR2 is FQNEAQ (reference sequence). The CDR3 has 15 residues.

The J gene is TRBJ2-7, the V gene TRBV7-9; TRBD2 agrees at 8 bases. The TCR sequence derives from a young woman with Graves' hyperthyroidism. Specimen: peripheral blood or thyroid tissue (not recorded which). This CDR3 reads CASSFTAGATDEQYF. CDR3 nucleotides: TGTGCCAGCAGCTTCACAGCGGGAGCGACGGACGAGCAGTACTTC.